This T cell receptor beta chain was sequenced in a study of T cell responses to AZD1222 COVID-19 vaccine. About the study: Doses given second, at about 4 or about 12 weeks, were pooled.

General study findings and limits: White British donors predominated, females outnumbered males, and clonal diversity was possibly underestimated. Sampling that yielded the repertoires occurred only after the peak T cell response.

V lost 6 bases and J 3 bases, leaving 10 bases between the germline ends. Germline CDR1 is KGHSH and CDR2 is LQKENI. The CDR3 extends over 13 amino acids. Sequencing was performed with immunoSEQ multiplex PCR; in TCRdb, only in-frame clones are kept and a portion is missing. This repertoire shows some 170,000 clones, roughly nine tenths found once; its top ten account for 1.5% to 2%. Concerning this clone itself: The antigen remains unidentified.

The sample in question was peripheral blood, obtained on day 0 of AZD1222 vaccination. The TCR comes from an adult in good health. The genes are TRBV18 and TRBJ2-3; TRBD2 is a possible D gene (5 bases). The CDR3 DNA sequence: TGTGCCAGCTCTCAGACTAATACAGATACGCAGTATTTT. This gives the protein CASSQTNTDTQYF.